Below, 25 T cell receptor beta chains from the same sample are listed, as sequenced in a study of blood T cell repertoires in COVID-19. This table comes from immunoSEQ multiplex PCR, and its TCRdb copy is limited to in-frame clones, with some not included. This sample has 150,000 to 190,000 clones, with 76% found just once. The sequenced sample was peripheral blood. The receptors here all came from a woman of 80 years or more with acute or convalescent COVID-19.

CDR3: CASSISPPTGSTEAFF. In DNA, the CDR3 is TGTGCCAGTAGTATCTCCCCACCAACAGGGAGCACTGAAGCTTTCTTT. This chain joins TRBV19 and TRBJ1-1; D possibly corresponds to TRBD1 (6 bases). Per germline, CDR1 LNHDA and CDR2 SQIVND (reference sequence). This CDR3 region has 16 residues. The germline V and J ends were trimmed by 3 bases and 4 bases, with 18 bases remaining between them.

The chain is built from TRBV14 and TRBJ1-6; D remains ambiguous. Germline values: CDR1 SGHDN, CDR2 FVKESK. CDR3 length equals 13 residues. With 2 bases removed from V and 9 bases from J, the gap between germline ends came to 8 bases. CDR3 amino acids: CASSQFEGSPLHF. CDR3 nucleotides: TGTGCCAGCAGCCAATTCGAGGGTTCACCCCTCCACTTT.

The rearrangement uses TRBV5-6 and TRBJ1-6; D unresolved. V lost 2 bases and J 6 bases, leaving 9 bases between the germline ends. CDR1 is SGHDT, CDR2 YYEEEE, per germline. The CDR3 covers 14 residues. The CDR3 reads CASSLLPFNSPLHF. The CDR3 DNA reads TGTGCCAGCAGCTTACTACCGTTTAATTCACCCCTCCACTTT.

This clone showed up just once. The CDR3 sequence: CASSFQGGDTQYF. As DNA, the CDR3 is TGCGCCAGCAGCTTCCAGGGCGGAGATACGCAGTATTTT. This rearrangement joins TRBV5-1 to TRBJ2-3; weak D call: TRBD1 (5 bases). CDR3 size: 13 residues. From germline, CDR1 is SGHRS and CDR2 YFSETQ. Trimming removed 2 bases from V and 5 bases from J, with 9 bases in between.

This chain joins TRBV5-1 and TRBJ2-7; the match to TRBD2 covers 10 bases. CDR3 size: 14 residues. V shed 2 bases and J 6 bases; nucleotides not matched to a gene: 5. Looked up from germline, CDR1 is SGHRS and CDR2 is YFSETQ. In DNA, the CDR3 is TGCGCCAGCAGCTTCCTAGCGGGAGTGGGCGAGCAGTACTTC. Translating gives CASSFLAGVGEQYF.

V usage is TRBV2 and J usage is TRBJ1-1; D not certain. Germline-derived CDR1 and CDR2 are SNHLY and FYNNEI. This CDR3 is 12 amino acids long. Trimming stripped 8 bases from V and 1 base from J, with 8 bases between. The CDR3, as DNA: TGTGCCAGCGGGAGGCAGAACACTGAAGCTTTCTTT. This gives the protein CASGRQNTEAFF. Variable domain in full (rest from reference TRBV2 and TRBJ1-1): EPEVTQTPSHQVTQMGQEVILRCVPISNHLYFYWYRQILGQKVEFLVSFYNNEISEKSEIFDDQFSVERPDGSNFTLKIRSTKLEDSAMYFCASGRQNTEAFFGQGTRLTVV.

The V and J genes are TRBV28 and TRBJ2-3; maybe TRBD1 (7 bases). Germline V gene lookup returns CDR1 MDHEN and CDR2 SYDVKM. The length of the CDR3 is 18 residues. V shed 7 bases and J shed 4 bases, with 27 bases lying between them. The CDR3 DNA reads as TGTGCCAGCAAGGGGGGATCCAGGGGGAGAGGTCGATCAGATACGCAGTATTTT. Translation gives CASKGGSRGRGRSDTQYF.

This clone was recorded only once. This chain uses TRBV19 with TRBJ2-1, with 7 bases matching TRBD1. From germline, CDR1 is LNHDA and CDR2 SQIVND (reference sequence). The CDR3 contains 17 residues. Trimming at V came to 4 bases and at J to 9 bases, leaving 18 bases not matched to a gene. As DNA, the CDR3 is TGTGCCAGTAGTAAAGGCTTCGAGGGGGCCAAAATAGGTGAGCAGTTCTTC. Its protein is CASSKGFEGAKIGEQFF.

This rearrangement joins TRBV6-5 to TRBJ1-2, with 9 bases lining up with TRBD1. The V gene's germline CDR1 is MNHEY and CDR2 SVGAGI. The V segment lost 5 bases and the J segment 7 bases; nucleotides outside the gene matches: 5. The CDR3 is made up of 13 amino acids. The CDR3 DNA is TGTGCCAGCAGTCCACAGGGGGCGCGTGGCTACACCTTC. It encodes CASSPQGARGYTF.

This clone was seen a single time. The chain has TRBV18 and TRBJ1-2, with 7 bases aligning to TRBD1. The length of the CDR3 is 21 residues. V dropped 4 bases and J dropped 1; count of bases not matched to a gene: 24. Germline CDR1 reads KGHSH; CDR2 reads LQKENI. CDR3 loop: CASSHSSGPLVTGLDNYGYTF. CDR3 DNA: TGTGCCAGCTCACACTCTTCGGGCCCGCTCGTGACAGGGCTGGATAACTATGGCTACACCTTC.

This rearrangement joins TRBV9 to TRBJ2-1; 7 bases align to TRBD2. The CDR3 extends over 14 amino acids. V gave up 4 bases and J gave up 5 bases; unmatched junction bases: 6. The V gene's germline CDR1 is SGDLS and CDR2 YYNGEE. As DNA, the CDR3 is TGTGCCAGCAGCTTAGGAAGCGGGGACAATGAGCAGTTCTTC. Translated: CASSLGSGDNEQFF.

This clone was recorded only once. The DNA for the CDR3 is TGTGCCAGCAGTTCAACGAGGCAAGCTTTCTTT. This sequence encodes CASSSTRQAFF. The chain couples TRBV12-3 or TRBV12-4 to TRBJ1-1; no clear D gene. This CDR3 region has 11 residues. Trimming stripped 4 bases from V and 9 bases from J, with 9 bases between.

This clone has just one count. The chain links TRBV28 to TRBJ2-7; 8 bases map to TRBD1. V gave up 7 bases and J gave up 2 bases; unmatched junction bases: 7. CDR3 length: 14 residues. From germline, CDR1 is MDHEN and CDR2 SYDVKM. This CDR3 reads CASITGGQTYEQYF. As DNA, the CDR3 is TGTGCCAGCATTACAGGGGGTCAGACCTACGAGCAGTACTTC.

V is TRBV30 and J is TRBJ1-6; 10 nucleotides align to TRBD1. V trimming: 0 bases; J trimming: 7 bases; junction bases outside the gene matches: 9. Per germline, CDR1 GTSNPN and CDR2 SVGIG (reference sequence). CDR3 length: 17 residues. The CDR3 nucleotides are TGTGCCTGGAGTGTAAGGGCGATGGGACAGGGGAATTCACCCCTCCACTTT. This codes for CAWSVRAMGQGNSPLHF.

This chain connects TRBV2 to TRBJ2-2; D gene uncertain. Germline CDR1 reads SNHLY; CDR2 reads FYNNEI. Deletions cut 6 bases from V and 4 bases from J, with 9 bases between. There are 13 residues in the CDR3. CDR3 in amino acids: CASRVFGTGELFF. In DNA, the CDR3 is TGTGCCAGCAGGGTTTTCGGCACCGGGGAGCTGTTTTTT.

The chain uses TRBV19 and TRBJ2-1; possibly TRBD2 for D (6 bases). Germline V gene lookup returns CDR1 LNHDA and CDR2 SQIVND (reference sequence). V lost 11 bases to trimming and J lost 7 bases, with 9 bases between them. CDR3 length: 10 residues. The CDR3 here is CAVGRNEQFF. In nucleotides, the CDR3 is TGTGCCGTCGGGAGAAATGAGCAGTTCTTC.

This sequence joins TRBV7-2 and TRBJ1-5; D possibly corresponds to TRBD1 (6 bases). V was cut by 3 bases and J by 1 base, with 10 bases left in between. Germline values: CDR1 SGHTA, CDR2 FQGNSA. The CDR3 length is 15 residues. The CDR3 nucleotides are TGTGCCAGCAGCTTCCAGGGGCTAAGCAATCAGCCCCAGCATTTT. Protein product: CASSFQGLSNQPQHF.

The chain links TRBV2 to TRBJ1-5; 10 bases are a match to TRBD1. V lost 10 bases to trimming and J lost 5 bases; unmatched junction nucleotides: 5. Per the germline V gene, CDR1 is SNHLY and CDR2 is FYNNEI. CDR3 length: 13 residues. In nucleotides, the CDR3 is TGTGCCACCGCCGGGACAGGGGATCAGCCCCAGCATTTT. This codes for CATAGTGDQPQHF.

V usage is TRBV7-9 and J usage is TRBJ2-1; D unresolved. V lost 1 base, J lost 8 bases, and 3 bases lay in between. Germline-derived CDR1 and CDR2 are SEHNR and FQNEAQ (reference sequence). CDR3 size: 11 residues. The CDR3 loop is CASSLVDEQFF. The CDR3 DNA reads TGTGCCAGCAGCTTAGTCGATGAGCAGTTCTTC.

The chain carries TRBV18 and TRBJ2-7, with D maybe TRBD2 (6 bases). Trimming removed 3 bases from V and 2 bases from J, with 17 bases in between. This CDR3 region has 16 residues. Per the germline V gene, CDR1 is KGHSH and CDR2 is LQKENI. The CDR3 region is CASSPWTGTEAYEQYF. The CDR3 region has the DNA TGTGCCAGCTCACCTTGGACCGGGACTGAAGCCTACGAGCAGTACTTC.

The gene calls are TRBV2 and TRBJ1-4; D may be TRBD1 (5 bases). The CDR3 extends over 14 amino acids. Germline V gene sequence: CDR1 SNHLY, CDR2 FYNNEI. Trimming left V 11 bases short and J 7 bases short, with 20 bases between. CDR3 bases: TGTGCCGGATGCATTGTCCAGGGTGCTGAAAAACTGTTTTTT. The encoded protein is CAGCIVQGAEKLFF.

The chain has TRBV4-1 and TRBJ1-1; no definite D call. Germline V gene data show CDR1 as MGHRA and CDR2 as YSYEKL. The V end was cut by 0 bases, the J end by 0 bases, with 11 bases between. CDR3 size: 16 residues. CDR3 nucleotides: TGCGCCAGCAGCCAAGATGATCGGGAGATGAACACTGAAGCTTTCTTT. It yields the protein CASSQDDREMNTEAFF.

This chain joins TRBV28 and TRBJ2-3; no definite D call. With 5 bases removed from V and 2 bases from J, the gap between germline ends came to 8 bases. The CDR3 sequence is 13 residues long. Germline CDR1 is MDHEN and CDR2 is SYDVKM. The CDR3 DNA reads as TGTGCCAGCAGTCCCCAGGACACAGATACGCAGTATTTT. Protein: CASSPQDTDTQYF. Full variable domain (remainder filled in from reference TRBV28 and TRBJ2-3): DVKVTQSSRYLVKRTGEKVFLECVQDMDHENMFWYRQDPGLGLRLIYFSYDVKMKEKGDIPEGYSVSREKKERFSLILESASTNQTSMYLCASSPQDTDTQYFGPGTRLTVL.

This chain uses TRBV6-6 with TRBJ1-1, with TRBD1 as a possible D gene (5 bases). With 7 bases removed from V and 2 bases from J, the gap between germline ends came to 11 bases. This CDR3 comprises 13 residues. CDR1 and CDR2 (germline): MNHNY, SVGAGI (reference sequence). This CDR3 reads CASMVQVNTEAFF. The CDR3 DNA sequence: TGTGCCAGCATGGTACAGGTTAACACTGAAGCTTTCTTT.

The rearrangement joins TRBV6-5 to TRBJ1-6; tentative D call: TRBD1 (6 bases). Germline CDR1 is MNHEY and CDR2 is SVGAGI. The CDR3 totals 12 residues. The ends were cut back, 7 bases at V and 13 bases at J, with 14 bases in the middle. In DNA form, the CDR3 reads TGTGCCAGCACCGACAGGATCGGCCCCCTCCACTTT. Translating it yields CASTDRIGPLHF.